The 8 T cell receptor beta chains given below trace back to one sample, sequenced in a study of T cells after yellow fever vaccination. MiXCR, applied by TCRdb to the 5' RACE reads, yields one record per CDR3 protein. This sample has about 220,000 distinct CDR3 sequences; approximately 3% occur once, and the top ten carry 3.2%. Sequences were derived from CD4+ T cells sorted from PBMCs, sampled 10 days after the yellow fever booster vaccination. Receptor source: a young man who received the YFV17D yellow fever vaccine.

The sample holds many counts of this clonotype. The chain recombines TRBV20-1 with TRBJ1-5; D uncertain. Germline-derived CDR1 and CDR2 are DFQATT and SNEGSKA (reference sequence). The V gene lost 3 bases and the J gene lost 7 bases, with 10 bases spanning the gap. The CDR3 is 12 amino acids. CDR3 region: CSASGAGQPQHF. The CDR3 nucleotides are TGCAGTGCTAGTGGCGCGGGACAGCCCCAGCATTTT.

This clonotype has at least ten counts. The rearrangement uses TRBV18 and TRBJ2-5, with TRBD1 matching 10 bases. This CDR3 has 17 residues. Germline CDR1 reads KGHSH; CDR2 reads LQKENI. V lost 3 bases to trimming and J lost 3 bases; unmatched junction nucleotides: 10. The CDR3: CASSPAGTGANKETQYF. In nucleotides, the CDR3 is TGTGCCAGCTCACCCGCCGGGACAGGGGCGAACAAAGAGACCCAGTACTTC. Full variable domain (remainder filled in from reference TRBV18 and TRBJ2-5): NAGVMQNPRHLVRRRGQEARLRCSPMKGHSHVYWYRQLPEEGLKFMVYLQKENIIDESGMPKERFSAEFPKEGPSILRIQQVVRGDSAAYFCASSPAGTGANKETQYFGPGTRLLVL.

The V gene is TRBV18, the J gene TRBJ2-5; the D is unclear. CDR3 length: 14 amino acids. Trimming took 6 bases from V and 1 from J, leaving 12 bases between them. Per the germline V gene, CDR1 is KGHSH and CDR2 is LQKENI. The CDR3 reads CASSVLSFQETQYF. In nucleotides, the CDR3 is TGTGCCAGCTCGGTCCTAAGTTTCCAAGAGACCCAGTACTTC. Using reference TRBV18 and TRBJ2-5 for the parts outside the CDR3, the full variable domain is NAGVMQNPRHLVRRRGQEARLRCSPMKGHSHVYWYRQLPEEGLKFMVYLQKENIIDESGMPKERFSAEFPKEGPSILRIQQVVRGDSAAYFCASSVLSFQETQYFGPGTRLLVL.

This clonotype was observed at least ten times. This chain uses TRBV12-3 or TRBV12-4 with TRBJ2-3; D is ambiguous. V gave up 3 bases and J gave up 6 bases, with 7 bases separating them. The CDR3 is 12 residues long. DNA for the CDR3: TGTGCCAGCAGTTTGCGGAAGGATACGCAGTATTTT. This codes for CASSLRKDTQYF.

This clonotype was found many times. V usage is TRBV12-3 or TRBV12-4 and J usage is TRBJ1-1; D is perhaps TRBD1 (6 bases). The CDR3 covers 14 residues. Trimming took off 6 bases at V and 0 bases at J, with 11 bases between the two ends. CDR3 region: CASRWTAMNTEAFF. CDR3 in DNA: TGTGCCAGCAGGTGGACAGCAATGAACACTGAAGCTTTCTTT.

In its sample, this clonotype was seen a few times. The CDR3 protein is CASRDYGRGGPYNEQFF. CDR3 bases: TGTGCCAGCAGGGATTATGGACGGGGGGGCCCCTACAATGAGCAGTTCTTC. This chain links TRBV6-2 or TRBV6-3 with TRBJ2-1; 8 nucleotides align to TRBD2. The CDR3 covers 17 residues. Germline values: CDR1 MNHEY, CDR2 SVGEGT. V was pared by 6 bases and J by 2 bases, with 12 bases of the junction left unmatched.

This clonotype was counted between two and nine times. The rearrangement uses TRBV12-2 and TRBJ2-2; whether TRBD1, the table's D call, matches the DNA was not checked. TRBV12-2 is assigned pseudogene status. CDR3 length: 16 amino acids. CDR3: CASRQDRGPGTGELFF. In nucleotides, the CDR3 is TGTGCAAGTCGGCAGGACAGGGGGCCGGGGACCGGGGAGCTGTTTTTT.

This clonotype was observed a few times. The chain links TRBV18 to TRBJ1-6; 9 bases align to TRBD1. With V trimmed by 1 base and J by 11 bases, 9 bases remained unmatched. This CDR3 comprises 16 residues. Germline V lookup: CDR1 KGHSH, CDR2 LQKENI. DNA of the CDR3: TGTGCCAGCTCACCACAAGGACAGGGGCTAAGGACACCCCTCCACTTT. Protein: CASSPQGQGLRTPLHF.